This paragraph covers one T cell receptor (beta chain) sequence. The target antigen is unknown. Treatment of the sample: 15 to 20 received Ad26.COV2.S at low or high dose, single or two shots; roughly five received placebo; per-sample allocation not given. The study sampled participants on day 63 after the first vaccine or placebo injection. This entry comes from a study of Ad26.COV2.S vaccination and SARS-CoV-2 variants. Study details: Participants got Ad26.COV2.S intramuscularly, once or twice 56 days apart. General study points: Vaccinees reportedly had broad spike-specific CD8+ and CD4+ T cell responses.

Here immunoSEQ multiplex PCR was the method, and the copy in TCRdb shows in-frame clones only, minus some. The profile shows hundreds of thousands of clones, nearly 90% of them singletons. Between the trimmed V and J ends, which lost 3 bases and 4 bases, there was a span of 10 bases. CDR1 MNHEY and CDR2 SMNVEV come from the germline V gene (reference sequence). CDR3 length: 14 residues. The TCR was taken from a person aged 18 to 65 who received the Ad26.COV2.S COVID-19 vaccine or a placebo. The J gene is TRBJ2-1, the V gene TRBV27, with D perhaps matching TRBD2 (6 bases). The sequencing used peripheral blood, collected in a trial of Ad26.COV2.S vaccine versus placebo. In DNA, the CDR3 is TGTGCCAGCAGTTTCGGGGGTCCTTACAATGAGCAGTTCTTC. This gives the protein CASSFGGPYNEQFF.